Each of the 6 T cell receptor beta chains below was sequenced from the same sample in a study of shared clonotypes between healthy human individuals. Repertoires were generated with immunoSEQ multiplex PCR, while TCRdb's copy carries only in-frame clones and drops some. The table records about 2.4 million clones, 93% of them present only once. Specimen: naive CD4+ T cells from PBMCs. Subset specified: CD45RA+ positively selected. These receptor sequences come from a man aged 18 to 30 in good health. Some clones in this sample may be carry-over from other donors' samples.

This sequence joins TRBV5-1 and TRBJ2-1; weak D call: TRBD1 (6 bases). Trimming took 3 bases from V and 1 from J, leaving 14 bases between them. CDR1 and CDR2 (germline): SGHRS, YFSETQ. The CDR3 has 16 residues. CDR3 nucleotides: TGCGCCAGCAGCTACCAGGGGTCTAGATCCTACAATGAGCAGTTCTTC. Amino acid sequence: CASSYQGSRSYNEQFF.

The genes are TRBV11-3 and TRBJ2-7; weak D call: TRBD1 (6 bases). Per germline, CDR1 SGHNT and CDR2 YENEEA. The length of the CDR3 is 14 residues. Trimming shortened V by 3 bases and J by 3 bases, and 12 bases separated the two germline ends. CDR3 bases: TGTGCCAGCAGCTTTTCGGGACAAGGCTACGAGCAGTACTTC. This encodes CASSFSGQGYEQYF.

The CDR3 DNA reads as TGTGCCACCAGCTACCGGGACAGGGAAGAGCCTAGCACAGATACGCAGTATTTT. This gives the protein CATSYRDREEPSTDTQYF. The chain couples TRBV15 to TRBJ2-3, with 9 bases that match TRBD1. The V gene end was trimmed by 5 bases and the J gene end by 0 bases; junction bases not matched to a gene: 12. Germline lookup yields CDR1 LNHNV and CDR2 YYDKDF (reference sequence). There are 18 residues in the CDR3.

The chain has TRBV19 and TRBJ1-2, with D possibly TRBD1 on 5 matching bases. V lost 2 bases, J lost 3 bases, and 16 bases lay in between. Germline CDR1 is LNHDA and CDR2 is SQIVND (reference sequence). The CDR3 runs to 16 residues. This CDR3 is CASSITSRAIDYGYTF. CDR3 coding DNA: TGTGCCAGTAGTATAACTTCCAGGGCGATTGACTATGGCTACACCTTC.

The V call is TRBV5-1, the J call TRBJ2-5, with TRBD2 matching 10 bases. CDR1 is SGHRS and CDR2 is YFSETQ in the germline V gene. The CDR3 runs 15 residues. Trimming at V came to 0 bases and at J to 5 bases, leaving 4 bases not matched to a gene. CDR3 coding DNA: TGCGCCAGCAGCTTGGGGACTAGCGGAGCCGAGACCCAGTACTTC. Its translation is CASSLGTSGAETQYF.

The chain combines TRBV7-3 with TRBJ2-2; 8 bases match TRBD1. This CDR3 contains 13 residues. The junction had 3 bases not matched to a gene; V was cut back by 4 bases and J by 8 bases. Germline V gives CDR1 SGHTA, CDR2 FQGTGA. CDR3 nucleotide sequence: TGTGCCAGCAGCTCATGGACAGGGGGGGAGCTGTTTTTT. It codes for CASSSWTGGELFF. The full variable domain, its missing parts supplied by reference TRBV7-3 and TRBJ2-2, is GAGVSQTPSNKVTEKGKYVELRCDPISGHTALYWYRQSLGQGPEFLIYFQGTGAADDSGLPNDRFFAVRPEGSVSTLKIQRTERGDSAVYLCASSSWTGGELFFGEGSRLTVL.